The 25 T cell receptor beta chains below all came from one sample that was sequenced in a study of T cell repertoires in cytomegalovirus infection. TCRdb used MiXCR to reprocess the reads, holding one entry per CDR3 protein. The profile covers 560,000 or so distinct CDR3 sequences, with 16% appearing a single time and more than 20% taken by the ten largest. The sample comprised CD8+ T cells from PBMCs. The receptors come from a human donor in good health (CMV status not recorded). Some clones in this sample may be carry-over from other donors' samples.

A few counts support this clonotype. J is TRBJ2-3 and V is TRBV6-6, with D possibly matching TRBD1 (5 bases). Per the germline V gene, CDR1 is MNHNY and CDR2 is SVGAGI (reference sequence). This CDR3 comprises 13 residues. Trimming cost V 11 bases and J 8 bases, with 20 bases left between them. CDR3 in DNA: TGTGCCGGTAGTGAGACAGAATCTCGTACGCAGTATTTT. This translates into CAGSETESRTQYF.

The sample holds many counts of this clonotype. The V call is TRBV7-6, the J call TRBJ2-7, with 8 positions matching TRBD1. The CDR3 spans 16 residues. V shed 2 bases, J shed 7 bases, and the junction held 13 bases outside the gene matches. Germline V gives CDR1 SGHVS, CDR2 FNYEAQ. The CDR3 DNA reads TGTGCCAGCAGCTTACTCGCAGGGGGCGTTGGGTGGGAGCAGTACTTC. It specifies CASSLLAGGVGWEQYF.

Concerning this clonotype itself: A junction boundary mismatches the germline segment, possibly from a read error. The chain employs TRBV27 and TRBJ1-2, with TRBD1 matching 7 bases. From germline, CDR1 is MNHEY and CDR2 SMNVEV (reference sequence). The CDR3 is 16 amino acids. The chain's CDR3 is CASSSLSGTANYGCTF. The CDR3 DNA reads TGTGCCAGCAGTTCATTATCTGGGACAGCTAACTATGGCTGCACCTTC.

This clonotype was counted ten times or more. This rearrangement joins TRBV24-1 to TRBJ1-5; 8 bases line up with TRBD1. The CDR3 runs to 16 residues. Trimming at V came to 3 bases and at J to 5 bases, leaving 8 bases not matched to a gene. Germline V gene sequence: CDR1 KGHDR, CDR2 SFDVKD. The CDR3 region has the DNA TGTGCCACCAGTGATGCAGGGGGCGAGGAAGATCAGCCCCAGCATTTT. This translates into CATSDAGGEEDQPQHF.

The chain employs TRBV6-8 and TRBJ2-2; TRBD2 agrees at 14 bases. The V gene's germline CDR1 is MNHGY and CDR2 SAAAGT. This CDR3 is built from 17 residues. The junction had 5 bases not matched to a gene; V was cut back by 5 bases and J by 3 bases. CDR3: CASSGLAGGLDTGELFF. The DNA of the CDR3 is TGTGCCAGCAGTGGACTAGCGGGGGGTCTTGACACCGGGGAGCTGTTTTTT.

This clonotype has more than one count but fewer than ten. The chain joins TRBV20-1 to TRBJ2-3; D not certain. The V and J ends lost 5 bases and 0 bases respectively, with 15 bases between them. Germline CDR1 is DFQATT and CDR2 is SNEGSKA (reference sequence). The CDR3 runs to 15 residues. CDR3 coding DNA: TGCAGTGCTCCACCGACGGGCAGTAGCACAGATACGCAGTATTTT. It specifies CSAPPTGSSTDTQYF.

This chain joins TRBV6-1 and TRBJ2-5; TRBD2 aligns across 13 bases. With V trimmed by 2 bases and J by 2 bases, 2 bases remained unmatched. The CDR3 has 16 amino acids. Germline values: CDR1 MNHNS, CDR2 SASEGT. The DNA of the CDR3 is TGTGCCAGCAGTGAAACGGGACTAGCGGGACAAGAGACCCAGTACTTC. It yields the protein CASSETGLAGQETQYF.

The table lists this clonotype with many counts. The gene calls are TRBV7-2 and TRBJ2-3, with 11 bases that match TRBD2. The trim removed 6 bases at V and 5 bases at J, leaving 7 bases unmatched. Germline-derived CDR1 and CDR2 are SGHTA and FQGNSA. There are 15 residues in the CDR3. DNA of the CDR3: TGTGCCAGCAGTCCTACTAGCGGGAGTGGAGATACGCAGTATTTT. Its translation: CASSPTSGSGDTQYF.

This clonotype was observed many times. V is TRBV7-6 and J is TRBJ2-7; 10 nucleotides line up with TRBD2. In germline, CDR1 is SGHVS, CDR2 FNYEAQ. The ends lost 1 base at V and 4 bases at J; junction bases unmatched: 16. CDR3 length: 19 amino acids. The CDR3 DNA sequence: TGTGCCAGCAGCTTAGAGTCAAATCTAGCGGGAGCTTATCGGTACGAGCAGTACTTC. It yields the protein CASSLESNLAGAYRYEQYF.

This clonotype was seen a few times. The rearrangement uses TRBV20-1 and TRBJ2-7; 7 bases line up with TRBD2. The CDR3 runs 15 residues. Germline CDR1 DFQATT, CDR2 SNEGSKA (reference sequence). V shed 1 base and J 3 bases; nucleotides not matched to a gene: 9. CDR3 nucleotide sequence: TGCAGTGCTAGAGTCTGGGGAGGGAAAGACTACGAGCAGTACTTC. Translated: CSARVWGGKDYEQYF.

V is TRBV28 and J is TRBJ2-1; D may be TRBD1 or TRBD2 (5 bases each). CDR1 is MDHEN and CDR2 is SYDVKM in the germline V gene. The V gene lost 4 bases and the J gene lost 1 base, with 23 bases spanning the gap. There are 19 residues in the CDR3. CDR3 amino acids: CASSSAPFTRDQSYNEQFF. The CDR3 DNA reads as TGTGCCAGCAGTTCAGCACCATTCACCCGGGACCAGTCCTACAATGAGCAGTTCTTC.

The chain employs TRBV28 and TRBJ2-7, with 7 positions matching TRBD1. The CDR3 loop spans 15 amino acids. V shed 4 bases and J 5 bases; nucleotides not matched to a gene: 11. Germline CDR1 is MDHEN and CDR2 is SYDVKM. The CDR3 DNA is TGTGCCAGCAGTTCCACTACAGGGGATTTTAACGAGCAGTACTTC. It yields the protein CASSSTTGDFNEQYF. Together with reference TRBV28 and TRBJ2-7, the CDR3 gives the full variable domain: DVKVTQSSRYLVKRTGEKVFLECVQDMDHENMFWYRQDPGLGLRLIYFSYDVKMKEKGDIPEGYSVSREKKERFSLILESASTNQTSMYLCASSSTTGDFNEQYFGPGTRLTVT.

The chain couples TRBV27 to TRBJ2-5, with a tentative D call TRBD2 (6 bases). CDR1 is MNHEY, CDR2 SMNVEV, per germline (reference sequence). The germline V and J ends were trimmed by 1 base and 0 bases, with 18 bases remaining between them. The CDR3 is 18 residues long. CDR3 region: CASSLFSMGSGNQETQYF. The CDR3 DNA sequence: TGTGCCAGCAGTTTATTCTCCATGGGTAGCGGAAACCAAGAGACCCAGTACTTC.

This clonotype was seen many times. The chain links TRBV5-6 to TRBJ1-6; 7 bases fit TRBD1. Losses at the gene ends were 5 bases for V and 7 bases for J; bases not matched to a gene: 6. CDR1 and CDR2 from the germline V gene are SGHDT and YYEEEE. CDR3 length: 14 residues. CDR3 nucleotide sequence: TGTGCCAGCAGTGCGCAGGGGGGCAATTCACCCCTCCACTTT. It is translated as CASSAQGGNSPLHF. Full variable domain (rest looked up from reference TRBV5-6 and TRBJ1-6): DAGVTQSPTHLIKTRGQQVTLRCSPKSGHDTVSWYQQALGQGPQFIFQYYEEEERQRGNFPDRFSGHQFPNYSSELNVNALLLGDSALYLCASSAQGGNSPLHFGNGTRLTVT.

The chain employs TRBV5-1 and TRBJ2-3; 7 bases fit TRBD1. This CDR3 region has 15 residues. Trimming removed 0 bases from V and 3 bases from J; junction bases left unmatched: 4. The germline CDR1 and CDR2 sequences are SGHRS and YFSETQ. The CDR3 loop is CASSLEETGTDTQYF. CDR3 bases: TGCGCCAGCAGCTTGGAAGAGACAGGGACAGATACGCAGTATTTT.

This clonotype was observed at least ten times. J is TRBJ2-3 and V is TRBV28; 7 nucleotides align to TRBD1. The CDR3 covers 12 residues. V shed 5 bases, J shed 14 bases, and the junction held 10 bases outside the gene matches. CDR1 and CDR2 from the germline V gene are MDHEN and SYDVKM. In DNA, the CDR3 is TGTGCCAGCAGTGACAGGGCCTCCCCAGGGTATTTT. It codes for CASSDRASPGYF.

The chain has TRBV6-1 and TRBJ2-7; D possibly matches TRBD1 or TRBD2 (5 bases each). Germline values: CDR1 MNHNS, CDR2 SASEGT. The CDR3 is made up of 14 amino acids. Trimming left V 4 bases short and J 3 bases short, with 13 bases between. CDR3 loop: CASSANGASYEQYF. CDR3 in DNA: TGTGCCAGCAGTGCAAACGGGGCCAGCTACGAGCAGTACTTC.

The rearrangement links TRBV20-1 to TRBJ2-3, with 13 bases aligning to TRBD2. Germline V gives CDR1 DFQATT, CDR2 SNEGSKA (reference sequence). The length of the CDR3 is 16 residues. V lost 3 bases to trimming and J lost 1 base; unmatched junction nucleotides: 4. The CDR3 DNA reads TGCAGTGCTAGGGGGACTAGCGGGGACCGCACAGATACGCAGTATTTT. This gives the protein CSARGTSGDRTDTQYF.

This clonotype showed up just a few times. The rearrangement uses TRBV7-9 and TRBJ1-2; TRBD1 matches at 8 bases. Germline V gene lookup returns CDR1 SEHNR and CDR2 FQNEAQ (reference sequence). This CDR3 comprises 14 residues. Trimming removed 4 bases from V and 7 bases from J; junction bases left unmatched: 8. CDR3 sequence reads: CASSSGQGVGGYTF. Here the CDR3 DNA reads TGTGCCAGCAGCTCCGGACAGGGTGTAGGTGGCTACACCTTC.

This clonotype was observed a handful of times. This chain joins TRBV7-9 and TRBJ2-2, with 7 nucleotides matching TRBD1. The CDR3 covers 16 residues. In germline, CDR1 is SEHNR, CDR2 FQNEAQ (reference sequence). Unmatched junction bases numbered 11, after V lost 5 bases and J lost 5 bases. CDR3 protein: CASSTPETGSTGELFF. The CDR3 DNA is TGTGCCAGCAGCACTCCGGAGACAGGGTCGACCGGGGAGCTGTTTTTT.

This chain links TRBV23-1 with TRBJ1-5; no clear D. TRBV23-1 is known as an ORF, though its function is uncertain. This CDR3 region has 14 residues. Trimming removed 10 bases at V and 0 bases at J, with 13 bases between. CDR3 protein: CATSDFYSNQPQHF. The CDR3 nucleotides read TGCGCCACCAGCGACTTTTATAGCAATCAGCCCCAGCATTTT.

This clonotype was found many times. The J gene is TRBJ2-7, the V gene TRBV7-8, with D unresolved. The CDR3 covers 14 residues. V lost 5 bases and J lost 4, with 15 bases in between. CDR1 is SGHVS, CDR2 FQNEAQ, per germline. The CDR3 DNA sequence: TGTGCCAGCAGCGCCCTGACGGAAACTTACGAGCAGTACTTC. The encoded protein is CASSALTETYEQYF.

In its sample, this clonotype was seen many times. The V and J genes are TRBV15 and TRBJ2-5; the match to TRBD1 covers 9 bases. There are 17 residues in the CDR3. Germline assignment: CDR1 LNHNV and CDR2 YYDKDF (reference sequence). Germline trimming cut 4 bases from V and 5 bases from J; bases unmatched to any gene: 14. CDR3 nucleotide sequence: TGTGCCACCAGCAAATCTTGGACAGGGGCGAAGGAGGAGACCCAGTACTTC. Translated: CATSKSWTGAKEETQYF.

The V and J genes are TRBV9 and TRBJ2-7; D is undetermined. Trimming removed 0 bases from V and 3 bases from J, with 4 bases in between. This CDR3 region has 12 residues. Germline lookup yields CDR1 SGDLS and CDR2 YYNGEE. CDR3 nucleotides: TGTGCCAGCAGCGTAGGGGTCTACGAGCAGTACTTC. It translates to CASSVGVYEQYF. The full variable domain, rest sourced from reference TRBV9 and TRBJ2-7, is DSGVTQTPKHLITATGQRVTLRCSPRSGDLSVYWYQQSLDQGLQFLIQYYNGEERAKGNILERFSAQQFPDLHSELNLSSLELGDSALYFCASSVGVYEQYFGPGTRLTVT.

J is TRBJ1-1 and V is TRBV19, with TRBD1 identical over 7 bases. V lost 9 bases, J lost 0 bases, and 10 bases stayed unmatched. The CDR3 sequence is 15 residues long. Germline-derived CDR1 and CDR2 are LNHDA and SQIVND (reference sequence). CDR3 in amino acids: CASRRQGHMNTEAFF. CDR3 bases: TGTGCCAGCCGACGACAGGGTCACATGAACACTGAAGCTTTCTTT.